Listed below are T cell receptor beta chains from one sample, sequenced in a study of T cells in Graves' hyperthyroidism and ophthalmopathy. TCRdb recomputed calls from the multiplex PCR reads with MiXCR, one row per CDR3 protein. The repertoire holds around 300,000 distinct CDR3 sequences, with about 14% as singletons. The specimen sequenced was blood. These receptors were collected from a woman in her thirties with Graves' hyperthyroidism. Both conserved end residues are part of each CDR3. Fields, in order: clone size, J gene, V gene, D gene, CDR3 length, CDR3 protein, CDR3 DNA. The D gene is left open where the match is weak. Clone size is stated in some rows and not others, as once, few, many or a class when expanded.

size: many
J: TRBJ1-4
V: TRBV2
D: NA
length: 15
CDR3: CASSVGRGPNEKLFF
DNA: TGTGCCAGCAGTGTTGGCAGGGGCCCCAATGAAAAACTGTTTTTT

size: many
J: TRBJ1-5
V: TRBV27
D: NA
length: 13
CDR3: CASMSLRGQPQHF
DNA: TGTGCCAGCATGAGTCTGAGGGGTCAGCCCCAGCATTTT

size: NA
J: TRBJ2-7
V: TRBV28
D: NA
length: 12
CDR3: CASSLRYNEQYF
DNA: TGTGCCAGCAGTTTGAGGTACAACGAGCAGTACTTC

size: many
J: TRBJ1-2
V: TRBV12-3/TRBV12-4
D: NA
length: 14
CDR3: CASSFGQTNYGYTF
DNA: TGTGCCAGCAGTTTCGGGCAAACTAACTATGGCTACACCTTC

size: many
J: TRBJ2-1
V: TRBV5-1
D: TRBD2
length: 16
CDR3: CASSLHRSSGSNEQFF
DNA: TGCGCCAGCAGCTTGCATAGGTCCAGCGGGAGTAATGAGCAGTTCTTC

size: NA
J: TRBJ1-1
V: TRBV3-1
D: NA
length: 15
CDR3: CASSQDFRGNTEAFF
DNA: TGTGCCAGCAGCCAAGATTTTAGGGGGAACACTGAAGCTTTCTTT

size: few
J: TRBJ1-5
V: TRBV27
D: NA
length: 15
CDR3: CASSPGILRNQPQHF
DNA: TGTGCCAGCAGTCCGGGTATACTTCGCAATCAGCCCCAGCATTTT

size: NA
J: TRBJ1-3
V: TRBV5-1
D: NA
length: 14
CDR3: CASATGVSGNTIYF
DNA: TGCGCCAGCGCTACGGGGGTTTCTGGAAACACCATATATTTT

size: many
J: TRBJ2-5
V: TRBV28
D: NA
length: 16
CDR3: CASSFGSDGSGETQYF
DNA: TGTGCCAGCAGTTTCGGTTCGGATGGTTCGGGAGAGACCCAGTACTTC

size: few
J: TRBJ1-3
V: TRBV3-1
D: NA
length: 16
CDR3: CASSQDRGFSGNTIYF
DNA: TGTGCCAGCAGCCAAGATCGGGGATTTTCTGGAAACACCATATATTTT

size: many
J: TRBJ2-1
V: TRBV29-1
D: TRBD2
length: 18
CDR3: CSVLLLTSGQQARNEQFF
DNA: TGCAGCGTTTTGCTTTTGACTAGCGGTCAGCAAGCGAGGAATGAGCAGTTCTTC

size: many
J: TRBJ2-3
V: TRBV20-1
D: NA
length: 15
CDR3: CSARRGDSTTDTQYF
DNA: TGCAGTGCCCGAAGGGGGGACAGCACCACAGATACGCAGTATTTT

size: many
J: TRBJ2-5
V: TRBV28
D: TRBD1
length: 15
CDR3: CASIQGGTGGETQYF
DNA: TGTGCCAGCATCCAAGGGGGGACAGGGGGAGAGACCCAGTACTTC

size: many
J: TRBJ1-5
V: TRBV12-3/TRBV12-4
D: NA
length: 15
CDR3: CASRGDTWGNQPQHF
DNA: TGTGCCAGCAGGGGGGACACGTGGGGCAATCAGCCCCAGCATTTT

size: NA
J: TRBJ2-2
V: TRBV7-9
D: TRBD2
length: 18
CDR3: CASSARGLATSNTGELFF
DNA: TGTGCCAGCAGCGCCAGGGGACTAGCGACCTCGAACACCGGGGAGCTGTTTTTT

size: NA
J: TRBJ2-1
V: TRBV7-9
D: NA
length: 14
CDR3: CASSLVRETNEQFF
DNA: TGTGCCAGCAGCTTAGTCCGGGAAACCAATGAGCAGTTCTTC

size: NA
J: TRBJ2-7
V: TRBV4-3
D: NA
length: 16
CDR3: CASSQDWPGATYEQYF
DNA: TGCGCCAGCAGCCAAGATTGGCCAGGGGCAACCTACGAGCAGTACTTC

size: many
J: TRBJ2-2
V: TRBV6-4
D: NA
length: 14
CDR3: CASGQIAGTGELFF
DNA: TGTGCCAGCGGGCAGATCGCGGGCACCGGGGAGCTGTTTTTT

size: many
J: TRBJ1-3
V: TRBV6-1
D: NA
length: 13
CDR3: CASRRLSGTTIYF
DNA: TGTGCCAGCAGACGGCTCAGCGGAACCACCATATATTTT

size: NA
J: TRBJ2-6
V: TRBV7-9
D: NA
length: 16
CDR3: CASSPTAFSGANVLTF
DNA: TGTGCCAGCAGCCCGACAGCCTTCTCTGGGGCCAACGTCCTGACTTTC

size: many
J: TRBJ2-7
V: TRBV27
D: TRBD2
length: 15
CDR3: CASSPTSGRPYEQYF
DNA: TGTGCCAGCTCACCGACTAGCGGGAGGCCCTACGAGCAGTACTTC

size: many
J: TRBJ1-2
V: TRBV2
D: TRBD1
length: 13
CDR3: CASSRGQGRGYTF
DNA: TGTGCCAGCAGTCGCGGACAGGGTCGGGGCTACACCTTC

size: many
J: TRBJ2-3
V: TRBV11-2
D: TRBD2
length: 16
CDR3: CASSYTGLAIADTQYF
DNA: TGTGCCAGCAGCTACACGGGACTAGCTATCGCAGATACGCAGTATTTT

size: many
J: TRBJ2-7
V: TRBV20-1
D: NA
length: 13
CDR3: CSARGPGWDEQYF
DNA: TGCAGTGCTAGGGGTCCGGGTTGGGACGAGCAGTACTTC

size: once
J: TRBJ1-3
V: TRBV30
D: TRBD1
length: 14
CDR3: CAWAGTGFGNTIYF
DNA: TGTGCCTGGGCTGGGACAGGGTTCGGAAACACCATATATTTT

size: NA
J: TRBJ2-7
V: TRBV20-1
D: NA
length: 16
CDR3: CSAQMDGGYNAYEQYF
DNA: TGCAGTGCTCAGATGGACGGAGGATATAATGCCTACGAGCAGTACTTC

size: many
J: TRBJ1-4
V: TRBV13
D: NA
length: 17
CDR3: CASSLGHMAGEDEKLFF
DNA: TGTGCCAGCAGCTTAGGCCATATGGCAGGGGAAGATGAAAAACTGTTTTTT

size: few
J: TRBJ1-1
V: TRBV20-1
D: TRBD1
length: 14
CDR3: CSARGRGGMREAFF
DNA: TGCAGTGCTAGAGGTAGAGGGGGCATGCGTGAAGCTTTCTTT

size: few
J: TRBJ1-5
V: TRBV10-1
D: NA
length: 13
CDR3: CASVYRRPQPQHF
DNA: TGCGCCAGCGTATATCGTCGTCCTCAGCCCCAGCATTTT

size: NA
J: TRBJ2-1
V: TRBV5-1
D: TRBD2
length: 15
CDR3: CASQKTSGDPNEQFF
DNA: TGCGCCAGCCAAAAAACTAGCGGGGATCCTAATGAGCAGTTCTTC

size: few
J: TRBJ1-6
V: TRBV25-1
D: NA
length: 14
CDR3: CASSGETYNSPLHF
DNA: TGTGCCAGCAGTGGGGAGACCTATAATTCACCCCTCCACTTT

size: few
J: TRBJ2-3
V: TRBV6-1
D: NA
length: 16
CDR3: CASSEMPGGGTDTQYF
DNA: TGTGCCAGCAGTGAAATGCCCGGGGGAGGCACAGATACGCAGTATTTT

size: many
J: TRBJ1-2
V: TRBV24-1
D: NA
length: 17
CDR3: CATSDSGWGGEFYGYTF
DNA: TGTGCCACCAGTGATTCAGGGTGGGGCGGAGAATTCTATGGCTACACCTTC

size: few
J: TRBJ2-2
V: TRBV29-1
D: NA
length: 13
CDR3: CSVELRRTGELFF
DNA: TGCAGCGTTGAACTGCGGCGGACCGGGGAGCTGTTTTTT

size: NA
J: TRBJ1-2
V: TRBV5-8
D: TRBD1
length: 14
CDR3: CASSEGQGTYGYTF
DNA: TGTGCCAGCAGCGAGGGACAGGGGACTTATGGCTACACCTTC

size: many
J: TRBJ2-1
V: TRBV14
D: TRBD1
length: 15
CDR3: CASSQAGQGLYEQFF
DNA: TGTGCCAGCAGCCAGGCGGGACAGGGTTTGTATGAGCAGTTCTTC

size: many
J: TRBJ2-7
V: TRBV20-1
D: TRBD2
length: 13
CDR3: CSANPSGRYEQYF
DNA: TGCAGTGCTAACCCTAGCGGGAGGTACGAGCAGTACTTC

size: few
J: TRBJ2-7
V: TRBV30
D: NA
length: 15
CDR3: CAWSVLVGLTYEQYF
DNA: TGTGCCTGGAGTGTATTGGTGGGGCTGACCTACGAGCAGTACTTC

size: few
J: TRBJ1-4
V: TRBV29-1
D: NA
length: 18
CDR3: CSVEGPREAAGMGKKLFF
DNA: TGCAGCGTTGAAGGTCCCCGGGAGGCGGCAGGGATGGGGAAAAAACTGTTTTTT

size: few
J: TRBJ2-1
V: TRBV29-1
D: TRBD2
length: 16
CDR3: CSVPPGGLAGGNEQFF
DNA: TGCAGCGTTCCGCCGGGGGGACTAGCGGGAGGGAATGAGCAGTTCTTC